This T cell receptor (beta chain) was found in a study of CD8+ T cells in alopecia areata. RNA, once extracted, was reverse transcribed into cDNA for use as the sequencing template. Sequencing used immunoSEQ multiplex PCR; TCRdb keeps in-frame clones, though not all of them. The table lists about 150,000 clones, roughly 50% of them singletons. The study's findings and limits: Clonality in lesional scalp, especially alopecia totalis/universalis, exceeded that of normal scalp.

This clone was observed a few times. Its antigen remains unidentified. This CDR3 spans 15 amino acids. Trimming removed 2 bases from V and 8 bases from J, with 19 bases in between. In germline, CDR1 is SGHKS, CDR2 YYEKEE (reference sequence). Sequencing used CD4+ T cells sorted from blood. V is TRBV5-5 and J is TRBJ1-2; D unresolved. This clonotype was obtained from a human donor in good health. CDR3 DNA: TGTGCCAGCAGCTTCCCCGGGCTACGTGGTGGGGGCTACACCTTC. Its protein is CASSFPGLRGGGYTF. The full variable domain, rest sourced from reference TRBV5-5 and TRBJ1-2, is DAGVTQSPTHLIKTRGQQVTLRCSPISGHKSVSWYQQVLGQGPQFIFQYYEKEERGRGNFPDRFSARQFPNYSSELNVNALLLGDSALYLCASSFPGLRGGGYTFGSGTRLTVV.